This TCR beta chain was identified during a study of somatic mutations in cytotoxic T cells in rheumatoid arthritis. Repertoires were generated with immunoSEQ multiplex PCR, while TCRdb's copy carries only in-frame clones and drops some. The table shows fewer than 25,000 clones, with about four fifths occurring only once. Trimming cost V 0 bases and J 5 bases, with 13 bases left between them. This CDR3 spans 15 amino acids. Germline V gene data show CDR1 as SNHLY and CDR2 as FYNNEI. This TCR was sampled from a woman between 45 and 65 years old in good health. The chain couples TRBV2 to TRBJ1-2, with D uncertain. Specimen: CD8+ T cells sorted from blood. CDR3 protein: CASSEAMQTQYGYTF. The CDR3 coding sequence is TGTGCCAGCAGTGAAGCTATGCAAACACAGTATGGCTACACCTTC.